This T cell receptor beta chain was profiled in a study of beta chain features in type 1 diabetes. Every bit of the isolated RNA underwent reverse transcription, so sequencing read expressed TCRB transcripts. Some clones are missing from TCRdb's copy, which holds only in-frame ones; the method was immunoSEQ multiplex PCR. The profile shows 240,000 or so clones, 68% of them singletons. Notes on the study in general: In every one of the four CD4+ subsets, TCRB CDR3s were moderately but significantly shorter in Type 1 diabetes patients. Any PCR bias toward short templates would affect both groups alike.

Sorting with CD45RO/CCR7/CD25/CD127/CD95/CD27 yielded naive, central memory, regulatory and stem-like memory CD4+ cells. As to this clone: What it binds is not known.

The receptor comes from a man younger than 40 in good health. The sample was naive CD4+ T cells from blood.

CDR3 sequence: CASSARTSGRIDTQYF. The CDR3 bases are TGTGCCAGCAGCGCCAGGACTAGCGGGAGAATAGATACGCAGTATTTT. The rearrangement joins TRBV9 to TRBJ2-3; 13 nucleotides match TRBD2. Germline CDR1 is SGDLS and CDR2 is YYNGEE. The CDR3 is 16 amino acids. The V and J ends lost 3 bases and 5 bases, in that order; junction bases with no gene match: 6.